This T cell receptor beta chain was documented in a study of T-cell memory formation after mild COVID-19 (dated by TCRdb to about 2021). Regarding the research as a whole: Most TCR sequence clusters were specific to one of the two donors. Longitudinal TCRalpha and TCRbeta repertoire sequencing tracked T-cell clones expanding and contracting after mild COVID-19 in a couple of donors. The cohort was made up of two young adult volunteers, one female and one male, who were previously healthy. Paper-wide results and their limitations: Some responding clones were detected in pre-infection memory, suggesting pre-existing cross-reactive memory T cells joined the SARS-CoV-2 response. Contracting CD4+ clones were located mainly in the CM and EM memory subsets, whereas CD8+ clones were found to be enriched in EMRA. Clones that contracted from day 15 to 85 showed balanced CD4/CD8 phenotypes, whereas a second wave of clones that expanded from day 15 to 37 leaned towards CD4+. Whether the second-wave clones peaking on day 37 were SARS-CoV-2 specific was not confirmed. The study included only two mild cases, and larger cohorts that include severe cases with pre-infection samples were judged to be necessary.

This clonotype was detected only a few times. Its target antigen remains unknown. Base qualities were left out, and no much larger clone turns up one base away. Sequenced on an Illumina NovaSeq 6000. TCRalpha and TCRbeta cDNA libraries were built by 5'RACE with constant-segment primers, adding sample barcodes and unique molecular identifiers. RNA was extracted from every sample with Trizol reagent. The libraries were amplified in two PCR steps, and the second step added a second sample barcode and Illumina TruSeq adapters. Sequencing of the libraries was done on an Illumina NovaSeq, producing 2 x 150 bp paired-end reads. As for the authors' bioinformatics: With migec v1.2.7, reads were demultiplexed and then collapsed into UMI-guided consensus sequences. Using mixcr v2.1.11, UMI consensuses were aligned to TRA and TRB V and J templates and then assembled into clonotypes. A clonotype was counted as expanded or contracted only if both edgeR and NoisET called the change significant, with noise models trained on biological replicates. For edgeR calls, the cutoffs were a false discovery rate-adjusted p below 0.01 and a log2 fold-change threshold of 1. PCA with hierarchical clustering of max-normalized trajectories of the 1000 most abundant clonotypes was used as exploratory dynamics analysis. Separately sequenced CD4+ and CD8+ repertoires were used to assign the CD4 or CD8 phenotype of responding clones. The raw public data were reprocessed by TCRdb itself: fastp quality trimming at Q25, MiXCR clonotype calling, in-frame beta chains only. For every CDR3 protein sequence, its rows merge into one entry that carries the most common genes and DNA. TCRdb's processing, not the study's, gives the V and J calls here. Here the sample has 170,000 or so distinct CDR3 sequences; about 20% occur a single time. About 23% of the sample belongs to the ten largest clones.

Ficoll-Paque density gradient centrifugation was used to isolate PBMCs. CDR1 KGHSH and CDR2 LQKENI are derived from the germline V gene. V loses 8 bases of germline sequence and J loses 0 bases, and the interval between the two ends is 11 bases. Measured from the cysteine to the phenylalanine, the CDR3 is 13 residues long. Only CDR3 DNA remains: 39 bases, in frame from the first base. The sequence was collected from an adult woman who had mild COVID-19 (a few samples of this study predate the infection). The sample titles of this study are shuffled in the database, so cell type and time point are left out; the donor was told from shared clones. Sequencing was performed on PBMCs or a T cell subset sorted from them (not recorded which). The rearrangement combines TRBV18 with TRBJ2-7, and possibly TRBD2, on 5 matching bases. The CDR3 region: CASSGLSSYEQYF. The nucleotides read TGTGCCAGCAGCGGCTTAAGCTCCTACGAGCAGTACTTC. With all but the CDR3 taken from the reference TRBV18 and TRBJ2-7 genes, the full variable domain is: NAGVMQNPRHLVRRRGQEARLRCSPMKGHSHVYWYRQLPEEGLKFMVYLQKENIIDESGMPKERFSAEFPKEGPSILRIQQVVRGDSAAYFCASSGLSSYEQYFGPGTRLTVT.